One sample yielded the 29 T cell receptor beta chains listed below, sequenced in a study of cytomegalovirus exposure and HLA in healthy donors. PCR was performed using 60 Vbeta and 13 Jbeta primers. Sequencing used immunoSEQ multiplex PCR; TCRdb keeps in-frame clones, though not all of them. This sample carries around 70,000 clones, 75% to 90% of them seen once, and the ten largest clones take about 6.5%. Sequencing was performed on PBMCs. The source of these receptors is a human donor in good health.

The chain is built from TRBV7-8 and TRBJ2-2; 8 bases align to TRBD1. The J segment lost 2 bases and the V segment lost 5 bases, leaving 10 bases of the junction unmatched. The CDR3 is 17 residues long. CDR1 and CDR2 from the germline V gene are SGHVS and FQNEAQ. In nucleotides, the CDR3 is TGTGCCAGCAGCCCTAGATCAGGGGGCGTTAACACCGGGGAGCTGTTTTTT. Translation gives CASSPRSGGVNTGELFF.

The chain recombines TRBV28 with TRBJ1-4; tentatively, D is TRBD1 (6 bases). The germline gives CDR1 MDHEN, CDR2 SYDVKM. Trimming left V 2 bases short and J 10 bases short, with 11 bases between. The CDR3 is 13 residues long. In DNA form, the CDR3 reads TGTGCCAGCAGTTTAGGGGGGGCTGGAAAACTGTTTTTT. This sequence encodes CASSLGGAGKLFF.

CDR3 nucleotides: TGCGCCAGCAGCTCTACGATGATGGGGAAGAGGACAGGGGAGGCTGAAGCTTTCTTT. Translating gives CASSSTMMGKRTGEAEAFF. V gene TRBV4-1 combines with J gene TRBJ1-1; 9 bases agree with TRBD1. The CDR3 sequence is 19 residues long. V trimming: 5 bases; J trimming: 6 bases; junction bases outside the gene matches: 22. Germline assignment: CDR1 MGHRA and CDR2 YSYEKL.

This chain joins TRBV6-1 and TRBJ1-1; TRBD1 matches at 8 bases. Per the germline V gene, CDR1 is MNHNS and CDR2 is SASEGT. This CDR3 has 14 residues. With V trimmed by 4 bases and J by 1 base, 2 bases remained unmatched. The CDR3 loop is CASSATGGNTEAFF. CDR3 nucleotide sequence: TGTGCCAGCAGTGCCACAGGGGGGAACACTGAAGCTTTCTTT.

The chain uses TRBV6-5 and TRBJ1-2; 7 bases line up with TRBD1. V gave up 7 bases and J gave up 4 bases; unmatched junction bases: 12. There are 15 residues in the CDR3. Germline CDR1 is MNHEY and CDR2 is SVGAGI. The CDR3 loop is CASNPRQGLGYGYTF. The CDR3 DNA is TGTGCCAGCAACCCGAGACAGGGACTCGGCTATGGCTACACCTTC.

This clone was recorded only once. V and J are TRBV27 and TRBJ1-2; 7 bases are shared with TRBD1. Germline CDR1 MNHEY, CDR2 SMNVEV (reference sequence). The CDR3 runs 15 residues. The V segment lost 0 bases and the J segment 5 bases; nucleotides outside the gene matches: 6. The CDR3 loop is CASSLSSTGRYGYTF. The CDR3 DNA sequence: TGTGCCAGCAGTTTATCCTCGACAGGGAGATATGGCTACACCTTC.

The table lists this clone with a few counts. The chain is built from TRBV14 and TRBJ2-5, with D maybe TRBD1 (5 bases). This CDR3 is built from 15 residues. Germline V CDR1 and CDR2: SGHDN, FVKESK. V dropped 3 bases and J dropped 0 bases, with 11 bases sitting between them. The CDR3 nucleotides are TGTGCCAGCAGCCACCCCCCAGGGAACCAAGAGACCCAGTACTTC. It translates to CASSHPPGNQETQYF.

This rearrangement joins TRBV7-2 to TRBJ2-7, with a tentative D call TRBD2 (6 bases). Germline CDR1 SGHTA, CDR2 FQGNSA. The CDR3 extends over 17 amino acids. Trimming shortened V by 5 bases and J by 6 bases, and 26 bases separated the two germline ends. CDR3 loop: CASSRLSRAADGGEQYF. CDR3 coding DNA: TGTGCCAGCAGCCGACTCTCCAGGGCTGCGGACGGGGGCGAGCAGTACTTC.

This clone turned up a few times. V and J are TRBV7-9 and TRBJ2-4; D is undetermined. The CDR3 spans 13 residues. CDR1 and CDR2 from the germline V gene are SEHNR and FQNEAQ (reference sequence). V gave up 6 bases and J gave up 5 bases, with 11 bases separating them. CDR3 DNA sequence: TGTGCCAGCAGTCCCTCGAGCCAAAACATTCAGTACTTC. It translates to CASSPSSQNIQYF.

CDR3 sequence reads: CASSIRQGYTGELFF. CDR3 bases: TGTGCCAGCAGCATAAGACAGGGCTACACCGGGGAGCTGTTTTTT. This chain uses TRBV11-2 with TRBJ2-2; 7 nucleotides agree with TRBD1. The trim removed 5 bases at V and 3 bases at J, leaving 6 bases unmatched. The CDR3 is 15 amino acids. From germline, CDR1 is SGHAT and CDR2 FQNNGV.

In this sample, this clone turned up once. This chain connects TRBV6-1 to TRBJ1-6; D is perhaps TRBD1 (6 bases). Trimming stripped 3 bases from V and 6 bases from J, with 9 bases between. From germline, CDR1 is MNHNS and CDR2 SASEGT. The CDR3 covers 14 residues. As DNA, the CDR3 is TGTGCCAGCAGTGAGGGGGGGCCTAATTCACCCCTCCACTTT. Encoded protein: CASSEGGPNSPLHF.

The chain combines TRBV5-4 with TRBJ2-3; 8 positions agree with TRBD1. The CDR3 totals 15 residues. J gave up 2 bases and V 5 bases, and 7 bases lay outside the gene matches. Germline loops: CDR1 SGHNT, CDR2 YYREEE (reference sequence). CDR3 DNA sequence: TGTGCCAGCAGGTCACCGGGACAGGTCACAGATACGCAGTATTTT. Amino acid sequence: CASRSPGQVTDTQYF.

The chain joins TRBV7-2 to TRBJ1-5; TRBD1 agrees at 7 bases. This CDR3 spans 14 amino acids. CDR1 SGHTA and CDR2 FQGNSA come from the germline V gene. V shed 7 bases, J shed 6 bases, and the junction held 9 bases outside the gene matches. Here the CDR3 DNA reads TGTGCCAGCACCAAGGCAGGGGACAGTCAGCCCCAGCATTTT. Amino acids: CASTKAGDSQPQHF.

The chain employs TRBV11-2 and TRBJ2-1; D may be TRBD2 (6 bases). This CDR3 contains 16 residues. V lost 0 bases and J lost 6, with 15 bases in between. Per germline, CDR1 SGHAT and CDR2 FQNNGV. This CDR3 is CASSLEELTGGNEQFF. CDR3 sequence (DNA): TGTGCCAGCAGCTTAGAGGAGCTCACCGGGGGCAATGAGCAGTTCTTC.

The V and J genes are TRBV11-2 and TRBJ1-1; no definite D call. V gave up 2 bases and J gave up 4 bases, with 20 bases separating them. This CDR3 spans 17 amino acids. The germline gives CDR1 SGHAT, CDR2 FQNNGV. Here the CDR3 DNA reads TGTGCCAGCAGCTTACGTCTTGATTTCAGGAGCGGCACTGAAGCTTTCTTT. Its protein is CASSLRLDFRSGTEAFF.

The CDR3 DNA follows: TGTGCCAGCAGCTTAACCGGCAGGCGATCTCAAGAGACCCAGTACTTC. Translating gives CASSLTGRRSQETQYF. This chain uses TRBV7-3 with TRBJ2-5; no definite D call. The CDR3 extends over 16 amino acids. V lost 0 bases and J lost 2, with 13 bases in between. CDR1 SGHTA and CDR2 FQGTGA come from the germline V gene.

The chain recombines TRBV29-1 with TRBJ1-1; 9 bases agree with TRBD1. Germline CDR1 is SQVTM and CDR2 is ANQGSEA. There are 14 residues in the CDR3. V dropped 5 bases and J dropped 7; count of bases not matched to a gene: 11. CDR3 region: CSVTRTGATIEAFF. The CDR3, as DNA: TGCAGCGTTACCCGGACAGGGGCGACAATTGAAGCTTTCTTT.

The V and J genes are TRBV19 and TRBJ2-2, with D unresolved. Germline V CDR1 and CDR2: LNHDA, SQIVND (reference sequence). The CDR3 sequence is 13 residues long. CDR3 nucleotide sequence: TGTGCAGCGTCCGTACAACGTGGCGGGGAGCTGTTTTTT. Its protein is CAASVQRGGELFF. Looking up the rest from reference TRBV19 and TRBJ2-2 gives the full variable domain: DGGITQSPKYLFRKEGQNVTLSCEQNLNHDAMYWYRQDPGQGLRLIYYSQIVNDFQKGDIAEGYSVSREKKESFPLTVTSAQKNPTAFYLCAASVQRGGELFFGEGSRLTVL.

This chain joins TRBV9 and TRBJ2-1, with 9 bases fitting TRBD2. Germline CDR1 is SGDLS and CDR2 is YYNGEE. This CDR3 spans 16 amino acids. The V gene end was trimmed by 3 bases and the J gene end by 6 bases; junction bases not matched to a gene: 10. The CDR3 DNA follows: TGTGCCAGCAGCGAGCTTGGCGCGGGGGGGTTCAATGAGCAGTTCTTC. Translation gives CASSELGAGGFNEQFF.

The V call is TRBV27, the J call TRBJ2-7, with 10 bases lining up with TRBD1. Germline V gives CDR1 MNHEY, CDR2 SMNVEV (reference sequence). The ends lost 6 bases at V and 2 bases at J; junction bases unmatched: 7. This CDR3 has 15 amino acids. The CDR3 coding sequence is TGTGCCAGCAGCCAAGCCGGGACAGGGGCCTACGAGCAGTACTTC. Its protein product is CASSQAGTGAYEQYF.

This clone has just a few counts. The CDR3 nucleotides read TGTGCCAGCAGCTTAGCGCTTTTTACAAGACAAGAGACCCAGTACTTC. It is translated as CASSLALFTRQETQYF. The chain uses TRBV7-8 and TRBJ2-5; no clear D gene. Trimming removed 0 bases at V and 2 bases at J, with 13 bases between. Germline V gene lookup returns CDR1 SGHVS and CDR2 FQNEAQ. CDR3 length: 16 amino acids. Looking up the rest from reference TRBV7-8 and TRBJ2-5 gives the full variable domain: GAGVSQSPRYKVAKRGQDVALRCDPISGHVSLFWYQQALGQGPEFLTYFQNEAQLDKSGLPSDRFFAERPEGSVSTLKIQRTQQEDSAVYLCASSLALFTRQETQYFGPGTRLLVL.

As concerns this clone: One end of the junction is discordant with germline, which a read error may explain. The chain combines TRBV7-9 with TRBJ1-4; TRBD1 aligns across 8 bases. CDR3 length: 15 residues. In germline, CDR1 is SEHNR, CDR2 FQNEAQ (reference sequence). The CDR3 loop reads CSSSSGQGGNEKLFF. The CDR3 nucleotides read TGTTCCAGCAGCTCTGGACAGGGTGGGAATGAAAAACTGTTTTTT.

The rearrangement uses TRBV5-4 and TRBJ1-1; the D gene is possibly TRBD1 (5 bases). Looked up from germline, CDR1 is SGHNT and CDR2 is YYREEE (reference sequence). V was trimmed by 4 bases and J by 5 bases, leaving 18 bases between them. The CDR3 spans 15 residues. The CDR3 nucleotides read TGTGCCAGCAGCCAAACGTGGGGTGGGGGGACTGAAGCTTTCTTT. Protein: CASSQTWGGGTEAFF.

The CDR3, as DNA: TGTGCCATCAGTGAGTCGCGGGGCACTGAAGCTTTCTTT. The encoded protein is CAISESRGTEAFF. The chain uses TRBV10-3 and TRBJ1-1; D ambiguous. With 0 bases removed from V and 4 bases from J, the gap between germline ends came to 6 bases. This CDR3 comprises 13 residues. CDR1 is ENHRY, CDR2 SYGVKD, per germline.

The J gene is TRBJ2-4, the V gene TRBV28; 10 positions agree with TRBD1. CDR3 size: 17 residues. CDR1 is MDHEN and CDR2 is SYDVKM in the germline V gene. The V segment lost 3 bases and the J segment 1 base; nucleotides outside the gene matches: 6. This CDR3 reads CASSLTGGGTAKNIQYF. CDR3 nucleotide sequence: TGTGCCAGCAGTTTGACAGGGGGCGGGACGGCCAAAAACATTCAGTACTTC.

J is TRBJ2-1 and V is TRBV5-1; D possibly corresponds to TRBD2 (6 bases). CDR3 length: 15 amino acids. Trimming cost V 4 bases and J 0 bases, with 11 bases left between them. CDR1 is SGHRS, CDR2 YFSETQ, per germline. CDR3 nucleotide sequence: TGCGCCAGCAGCAGGGACTCCAGCTCCTACAATGAGCAGTTCTTC. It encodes CASSRDSSSYNEQFF.

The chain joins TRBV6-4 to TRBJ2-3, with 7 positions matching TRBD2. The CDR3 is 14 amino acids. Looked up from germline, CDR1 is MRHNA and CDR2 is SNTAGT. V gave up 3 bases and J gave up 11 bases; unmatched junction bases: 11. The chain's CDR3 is CASSDSAPRGGQYF. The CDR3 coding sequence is TGTGCCAGCAGTGATTCAGCCCCCCGCGGGGGGCAGTATTTT.

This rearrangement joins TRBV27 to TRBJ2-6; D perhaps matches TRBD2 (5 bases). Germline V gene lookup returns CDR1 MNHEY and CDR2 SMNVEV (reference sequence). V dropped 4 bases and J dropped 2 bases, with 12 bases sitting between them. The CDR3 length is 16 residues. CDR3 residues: CASSSVGGPGANVLTF. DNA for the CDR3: TGTGCCAGCAGTTCCGTTGGCGGGCCTGGGGCCAACGTCCTGACTTTC.

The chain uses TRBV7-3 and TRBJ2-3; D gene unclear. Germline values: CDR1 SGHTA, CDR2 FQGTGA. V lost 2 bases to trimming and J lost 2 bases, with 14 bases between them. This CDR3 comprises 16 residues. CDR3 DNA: TGTGCCAGCAGCTTAGAGGCGAGTCCATCCACAGATACGCAGTATTTT. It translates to CASSLEASPSTDTQYF. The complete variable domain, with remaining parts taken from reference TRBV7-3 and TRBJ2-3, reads GAGVSQTPSNKVTEKGKYVELRCDPISGHTALYWYRQSLGQGPEFLIYFQGTGAADDSGLPNDRFFAVRPEGSVSTLKIQRTERGDSAVYLCASSLEASPSTDTQYFGPGTRLTVL.